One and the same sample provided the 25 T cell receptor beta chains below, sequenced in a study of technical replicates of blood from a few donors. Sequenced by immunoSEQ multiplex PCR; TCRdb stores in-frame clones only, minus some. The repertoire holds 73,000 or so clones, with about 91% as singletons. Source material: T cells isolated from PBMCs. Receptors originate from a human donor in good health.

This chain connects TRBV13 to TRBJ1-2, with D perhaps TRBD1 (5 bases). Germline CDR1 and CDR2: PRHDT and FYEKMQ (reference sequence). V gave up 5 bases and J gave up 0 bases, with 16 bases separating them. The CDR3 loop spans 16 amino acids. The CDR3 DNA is TGTGCCAGCAGCCTTACGTTGGACAACTCTAACTATGGCTACACCTTC. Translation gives CASSLTLDNSNYGYTF.

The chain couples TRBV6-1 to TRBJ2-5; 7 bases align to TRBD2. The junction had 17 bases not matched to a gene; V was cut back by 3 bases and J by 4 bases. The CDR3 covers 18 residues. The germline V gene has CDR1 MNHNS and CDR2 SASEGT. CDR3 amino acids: CASSEPYIAGEIGETQYF. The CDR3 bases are TGTGCCAGCAGTGAGCCATACATAGCGGGCGAGATTGGAGAGACCCAGTACTTC.

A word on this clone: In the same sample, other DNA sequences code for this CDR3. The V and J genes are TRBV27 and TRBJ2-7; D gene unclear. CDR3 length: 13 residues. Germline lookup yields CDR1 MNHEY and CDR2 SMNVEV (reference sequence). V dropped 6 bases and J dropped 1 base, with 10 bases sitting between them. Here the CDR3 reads CASRTGVSYEQYF. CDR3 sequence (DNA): TGTGCCAGCAGGACGGGTGTTTCCTACGAGCAGTACTTC.

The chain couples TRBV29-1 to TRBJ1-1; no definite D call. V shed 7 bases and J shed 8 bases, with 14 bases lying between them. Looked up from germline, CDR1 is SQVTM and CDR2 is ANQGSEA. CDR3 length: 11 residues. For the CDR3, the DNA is TGCAGCGCTGTCAGTCGCATCGAAGCTTTCTTT. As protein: CSAVSRIEAFF.

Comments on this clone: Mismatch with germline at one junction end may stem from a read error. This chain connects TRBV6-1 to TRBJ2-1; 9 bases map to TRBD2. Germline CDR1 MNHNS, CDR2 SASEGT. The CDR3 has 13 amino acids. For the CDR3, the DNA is TGTGCCAGCAGTGAGTTGGCTAGCGGGACCGTGGTCTTC. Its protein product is CASSELASGTVVF.

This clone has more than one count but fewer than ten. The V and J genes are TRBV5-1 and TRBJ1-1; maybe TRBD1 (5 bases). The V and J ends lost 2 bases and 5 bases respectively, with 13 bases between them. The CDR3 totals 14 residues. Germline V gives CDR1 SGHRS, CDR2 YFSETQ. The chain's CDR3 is CASSLRTEGTEAFF. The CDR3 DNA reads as TGCGCCAGCAGCTTACGGACGGAGGGGACTGAAGCTTTCTTT. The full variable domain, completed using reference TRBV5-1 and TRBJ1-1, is KAGVTQTPRYLIKTRGQQVTLSCSPISGHRSVSWYQQTPGQGLQFLFEYFSETQRNKGNFPGRFSGRQFSNSRSEMNVSTLELGDSALYLCASSLRTEGTEAFFGQGTRLTVV.

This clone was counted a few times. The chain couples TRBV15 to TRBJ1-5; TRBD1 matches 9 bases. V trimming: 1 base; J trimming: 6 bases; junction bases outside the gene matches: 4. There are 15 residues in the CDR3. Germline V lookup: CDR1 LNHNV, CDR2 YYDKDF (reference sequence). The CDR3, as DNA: TGTGCCACCAGCAGAGGGGACAGGGACAGTCAGCCCCAGCATTTT. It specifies CATSRGDRDSQPQHF.

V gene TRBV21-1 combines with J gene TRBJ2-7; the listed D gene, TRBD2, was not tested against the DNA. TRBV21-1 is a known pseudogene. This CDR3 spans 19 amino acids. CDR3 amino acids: CASSKSTGGVGKRPYEQYF. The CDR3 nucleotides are TGTGCCAGCAGCAAATCAACGGGGGGGGTAGGGAAAAGACCCTACGAGCAGTACTTC.

CDR3 sequence: CASSLQGLSTDTQYF. DNA of the CDR3: TGCGCCAGCAGCTTGCAGGGACTTTCCACAGATACGCAGTATTTT. The V gene is TRBV5-1, the J gene TRBJ2-3, with D possibly being TRBD2 (6 bases). Between the trimmed V and J ends, which lost 1 base and 2 bases, there was a span of 11 bases. The germline V gene encodes CDR1 SGHRS and CDR2 YFSETQ. The CDR3 contains 15 residues. The whole variable domain, filled in from reference TRBV5-1 and TRBJ2-3, reads KAGVTQTPRYLIKTRGQQVTLSCSPISGHRSVSWYQQTPGQGLQFLFEYFSETQRNKGNFPGRFSGRQFSNSRSEMNVSTLELGDSALYLCASSLQGLSTDTQYFGPGTRLTVL.

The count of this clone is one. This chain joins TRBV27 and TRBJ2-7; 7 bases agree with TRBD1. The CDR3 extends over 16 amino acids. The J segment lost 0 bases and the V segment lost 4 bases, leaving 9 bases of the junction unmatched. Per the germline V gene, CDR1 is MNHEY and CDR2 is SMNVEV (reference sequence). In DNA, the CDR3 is TGTGCCAGCAGTTCGGACAGGCGCCTTAGCTCCTACGAGCAGTACTTC. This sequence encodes CASSSDRRLSSYEQYF.

The CDR3 region has the DNA TGCGCCAGCAGCCAAGTAGGCACAGGGATCGAAGCTTTCTTT. Translation gives CASSQVGTGIEAFF. The chain joins TRBV4-1 to TRBJ1-1; a weak D match, TRBD1 (6 bases). V was clipped by 1 base and J by 8 bases, with 14 bases between them. The CDR3 is 14 residues long. CDR1 and CDR2 (germline): MGHRA, YSYEKL.

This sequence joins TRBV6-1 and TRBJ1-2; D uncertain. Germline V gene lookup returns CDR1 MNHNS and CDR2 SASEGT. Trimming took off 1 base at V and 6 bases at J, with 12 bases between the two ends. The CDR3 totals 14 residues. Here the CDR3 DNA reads TGTGCCAGCAGTGAAGGGACTCATTCGGATGGCTACACCTTC. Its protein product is CASSEGTHSDGYTF.

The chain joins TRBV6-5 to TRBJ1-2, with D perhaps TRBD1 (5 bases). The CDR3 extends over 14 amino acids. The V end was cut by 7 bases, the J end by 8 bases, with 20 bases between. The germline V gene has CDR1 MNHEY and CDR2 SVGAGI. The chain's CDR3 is CASTTPQGSFGYTF. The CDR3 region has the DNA TGTGCCAGCACCACACCCCAGGGTTCGTTCGGCTACACCTTC.

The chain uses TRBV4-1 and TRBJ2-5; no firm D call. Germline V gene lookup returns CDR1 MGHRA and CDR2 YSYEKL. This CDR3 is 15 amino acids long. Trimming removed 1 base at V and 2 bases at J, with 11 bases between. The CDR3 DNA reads TGCGCCAGCAGCCAAGGGTGGGCTCTTCAAGAGACCCAGTACTTC. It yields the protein CASSQGWALQETQYF.

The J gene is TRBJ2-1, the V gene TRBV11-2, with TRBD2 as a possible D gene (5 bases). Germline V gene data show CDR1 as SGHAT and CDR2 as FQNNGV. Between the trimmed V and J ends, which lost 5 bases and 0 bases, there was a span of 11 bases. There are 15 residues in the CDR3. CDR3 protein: CASSRELNSYNEQFF. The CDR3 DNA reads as TGTGCCAGCAGCCGGGAATTAAACTCCTACAATGAGCAGTTCTTC.

The CDR3 coding sequence is TGTGCCAGCAGCTTAGCGATTTTTTCGTCAGGGAAGGTGTTTTTT. Translation: CASSLAIFSSGKVFF. The chain is built from TRBV7-2 and TRBJ2-2, with D possibly TRBD1 on 5 matching bases. CDR3 size: 15 residues. The germline CDR1 and CDR2 sequences are SGHTA and FQGNSA. V lost 0 bases to trimming and J lost 15 bases, with 20 bases between them.

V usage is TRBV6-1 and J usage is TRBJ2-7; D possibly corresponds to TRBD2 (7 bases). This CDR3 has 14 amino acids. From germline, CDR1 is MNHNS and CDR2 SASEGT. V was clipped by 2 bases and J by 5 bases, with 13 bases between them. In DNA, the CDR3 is TGTGCCAGCAGTGAACGATGGGAGGGGGACGAGCAGTACTTC. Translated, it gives CASSERWEGDEQYF.

This CDR3 reads CATGTGGATNEKLFF. In DNA, the CDR3 is TGTGCCACCGGGACAGGGGGGGCAACTAATGAAAAACTGTTTTTT. The chain carries TRBV6-1 and TRBJ1-4, with 11 bases matching TRBD1. The CDR3 runs to 15 residues. CDR1 MNHNS and CDR2 SASEGT come from the germline V gene. Losses at the gene ends were 10 bases for V and 0 bases for J; bases not matched to a gene: 4.

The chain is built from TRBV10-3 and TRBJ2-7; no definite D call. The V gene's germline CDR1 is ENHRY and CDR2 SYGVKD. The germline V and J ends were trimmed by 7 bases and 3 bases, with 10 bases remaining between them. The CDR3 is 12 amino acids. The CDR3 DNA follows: TGTGCCATCATTTACGCGGTCTACGAGCAGTACTTC. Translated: CAIIYAVYEQYF.

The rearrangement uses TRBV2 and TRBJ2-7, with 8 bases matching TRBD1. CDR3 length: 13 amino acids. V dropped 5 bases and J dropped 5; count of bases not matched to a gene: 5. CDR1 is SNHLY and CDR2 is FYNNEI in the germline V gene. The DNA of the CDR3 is TGTGCCAGCAGTCGACAGGGGTTCGACGAGCAGTACTTC. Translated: CASSRQGFDEQYF.

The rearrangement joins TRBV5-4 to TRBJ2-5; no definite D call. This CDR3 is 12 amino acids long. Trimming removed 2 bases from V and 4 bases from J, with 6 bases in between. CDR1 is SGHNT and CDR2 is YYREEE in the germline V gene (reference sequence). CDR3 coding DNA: TGTGCCAGCAGCTTCTTTTTAGAGACCCAGTACTTC. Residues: CASSFFLETQYF.

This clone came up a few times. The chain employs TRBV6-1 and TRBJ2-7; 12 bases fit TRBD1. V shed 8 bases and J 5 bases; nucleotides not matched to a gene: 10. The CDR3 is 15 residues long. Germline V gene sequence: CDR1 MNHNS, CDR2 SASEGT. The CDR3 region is CASEPGQGALNEQYF. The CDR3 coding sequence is TGTGCCAGCGAACCGGGACAGGGGGCTCTCAACGAGCAGTACTTC.

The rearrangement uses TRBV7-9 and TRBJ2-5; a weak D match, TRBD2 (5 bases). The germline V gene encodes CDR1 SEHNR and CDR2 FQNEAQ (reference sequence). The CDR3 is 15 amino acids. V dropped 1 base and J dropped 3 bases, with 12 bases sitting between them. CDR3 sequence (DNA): TGTGCCAGCAGCTTAGGAGGGCGGCAAGAAGAGACCCAGTACTTC. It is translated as CASSLGGRQEETQYF.

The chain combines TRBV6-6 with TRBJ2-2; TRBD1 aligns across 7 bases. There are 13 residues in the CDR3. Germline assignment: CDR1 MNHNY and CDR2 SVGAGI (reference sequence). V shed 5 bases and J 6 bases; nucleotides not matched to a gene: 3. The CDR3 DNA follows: TGTGCCAGCAGTGACAGGGCCCCCGGGGAGCTGTTTTTT. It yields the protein CASSDRAPGELFF.

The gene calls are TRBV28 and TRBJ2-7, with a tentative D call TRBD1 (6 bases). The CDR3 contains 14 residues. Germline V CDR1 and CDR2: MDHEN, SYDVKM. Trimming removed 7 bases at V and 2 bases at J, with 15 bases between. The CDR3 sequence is CASTQQWTAYEQYF. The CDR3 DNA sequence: TGTGCCAGCACCCAGCAGTGGACAGCCTACGAGCAGTACTTC. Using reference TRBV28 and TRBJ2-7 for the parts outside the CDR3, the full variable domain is DVKVTQSSRYLVKRTGEKVFLECVQDMDHENMFWYRQDPGLGLRLIYFSYDVKMKEKGDIPEGYSVSREKKERFSLILESASTNQTSMYLCASTQQWTAYEQYFGPGTRLTVT.